The clone carrying this T cell receptor (beta chain) came up once. The target antigen is unknown. The data derive from a study of stem cell transplantation in POMP-related autoinflammatory disease. Background on the study: Defective thymoproteasomes were hypothesized to impair CD8+ T-cell positive selection.

Some clones are missing from TCRdb's copy, which holds only in-frame ones; the method was immunoSEQ multiplex PCR. The data contain about 2,200 clones, over 75% of them seen just once; the ten biggest clones take up 2% to 2.5%. This CDR3 contains 15 residues. The germline CDR1 and CDR2 sequences are SGHTA and FQGNSA. The V end was cut by 1 base, the J end by 3 bases, with 10 bases between. Study-wide results and limits: Fewer unique TRB V-J gene pairings were identified in patients with PRAID.

The clonotype was recovered from a human patient with POMP-related autoinflammation and immune dysregulation (PRAID). The graft donor may have contributed some T cells. Sequenced material: Tregs from PBMCs, taken after stem cell transplantation. The chain recombines TRBV7-2 with TRBJ2-4; maybe TRBD1 (5 bases). The DNA for the CDR3 is TGTGCCAGCAGCTTAGGGGGCTGGGGCAAAAACATTCAGTACTTC. The encoded protein is CASSLGGWGKNIQYF.